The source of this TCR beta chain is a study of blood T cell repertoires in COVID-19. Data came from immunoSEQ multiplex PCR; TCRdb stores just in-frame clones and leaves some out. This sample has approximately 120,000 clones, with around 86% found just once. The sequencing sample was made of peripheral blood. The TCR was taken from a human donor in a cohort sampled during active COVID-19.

The CDR3 region has the DNA TGCGCCAGCAGCTGGGGACTAGCGGAGTACAATGAGCAGTTCTTC. The encoded protein is CASSWGLAEYNEQFF. The chain couples TRBV5-1 to TRBJ2-1; 11 nucleotides agree with TRBD2. The ends lost 3 bases at V and 4 bases at J; junction bases unmatched: 3. The CDR3 is made up of 15 amino acids. The germline CDR1 and CDR2 sequences are SGHRS and YFSETQ.